A selection of T cell receptor beta chains follows, all from one sample in a study of blood T cell repertoires in COVID-19. The table came from immunoSEQ multiplex PCR; TCRdb's copy has only in-frame clones and leaves some out. Among around 300,000 clones listed, about nine tenths were seen once. Material for sequencing was peripheral blood. The receptors here all came from a middle-aged man with acute or convalescent COVID-19. Each CDR3 is given with its conserved first and last residue. A D gene is named only where the DNA matches it firmly. Size is stated for part of the rows, as once, few or many counts, or as a class when the clone is expanded.

D gene: TRBD1; clone size: .; J gene: TRBJ1-2; V gene: TRBV4-1; CDR3 protein: CASSQEGQGSNYGYTF; CDR3 DNA: TGCGCCAGCAGCCAAGAGGGACAGGGATCTAACTATGGCTACACCTTC
D gene: TRBD1; clone size: .; J gene: TRBJ2-2; V gene: TRBV19; CDR3 protein: CASHPGQGYVPNTGELFF; CDR3 DNA: TGTGCCAGTCACCCGGGACAGGGTTATGTTCCGAACACCGGGGAGCTGTTTTTT
D gene: .; clone size: once; J gene: TRBJ2-6; V gene: TRBV18; CDR3 protein: CASSPRTDGGGANVLTF; CDR3 DNA: TGTGCCAGCTCCCCGAGGACAGACGGAGGAGGGGCCAACGTCCTGACTTTC
D gene: TRBD1; clone size: few; J gene: TRBJ2-7; V gene: TRBV13; CDR3 protein: CAQNGTGAYEQYF; CDR3 DNA: TGTGCCCAGAACGGGACAGGGGCCTACGAGCAGTACTTC
D gene: .; clone size: .; J gene: TRBJ2-3; V gene: TRBV10-1; CDR3 protein: CARRQAGDGRTDTQYF; CDR3 DNA: TGCGCCCGAAGACAAGCGGGCGATGGCCGCACAGATACGCAGTATTTT
D gene: TRBD2; clone size: .; J gene: TRBJ2-5; V gene: TRBV2; CDR3 protein: CASAGEETQYF; CDR3 DNA: TGTGCCAGCGCGGGGGAAGAGACCCAGTACTTC
D gene: .; clone size: .; J gene: TRBJ1-4; V gene: TRBV19; CDR3 protein: CASSISGRNNEKLFF; CDR3 DNA: TGTGCCAGTAGTATATCAGGCCGGAATAATGAAAAACTGTTTTTT
D gene: .; clone size: .; J gene: TRBJ2-1; V gene: TRBV7-6; CDR3 protein: CASGGSSYNEQFF; CDR3 DNA: TGTGCCAGCGGGGGGAGCTCCTACAATGAGCAGTTCTTC
D gene: .; clone size: .; J gene: TRBJ1-2; V gene: TRBV5-1; CDR3 protein: CASSLQGGGYGYTF; CDR3 DNA: TGCGCCAGCAGCTTACAGGGCGGTGGCTATGGCTACACCTTC
D gene: TRBD1; clone size: .; J gene: TRBJ1-4; V gene: TRBV5-1; CDR3 protein: CASSYAGQGWDEKLFF; CDR3 DNA: TGCGCCAGCAGCTATGCGGGACAGGGATGGGATGAAAAACTGTTTTTT
D gene: .; clone size: .; J gene: TRBJ1-1; V gene: TRBV3-1/TRBV3-2; CDR3 protein: CASSQDQGSEAFF; CDR3 DNA: TGTGCCAGCAGCCAAGACCAGGGCTCTGAAGCTTTCTTT
D gene: TRBD1; clone size: .; J gene: TRBJ1-2; V gene: TRBV7-9; CDR3 protein: CASRQGARWDGYTF; CDR3 DNA: TGTGCCAGCCGACAGGGGGCGCGGTGGGATGGCTACACCTTC
D gene: TRBD1; clone size: .; J gene: TRBJ1-5; V gene: TRBV27; CDR3 protein: CASSKGQDFQPQHF; CDR3 DNA: TGTGCCAGCTCGAAGGGACAGGATTTCCAGCCCCAGCATTTT
D gene: TRBD1; clone size: .; J gene: TRBJ1-3; V gene: TRBV18; CDR3 protein: CASSPTGAGNTIYF; CDR3 DNA: TGTGCCAGCTCACCCACAGGGGCTGGAAACACCATATATTTT
D gene: .; clone size: .; J gene: TRBJ1-2; V gene: TRBV19; CDR3 protein: CASTGRRGDGYTF; CDR3 DNA: TGTGCCAGTACAGGGCGTCGGGGGGATGGCTACACCTTC
D gene: .; clone size: .; J gene: TRBJ2-7; V gene: TRBV30; CDR3 protein: CAWAPALGLRYEQYF; CDR3 DNA: TGTGCCTGGGCTCCAGCGTTAGGCTTAAGATACGAGCAGTACTTC